This T cell receptor beta chain was documented in a study of OX40 agonist ivuxolimab in advanced cancers. Across the whole study: Every 2 weeks, patients received ivuxolimab intravenously, dosed at 0.01 to 10 mg/kg.

V dropped 2 bases and J dropped 5; count of bases not matched to a gene: 6. CDR3 length: 15 residues. Germline CDR1 and CDR2: SQVTM and ANQGSEA. The table came from immunoSEQ multiplex PCR; TCRdb's copy has only in-frame clones and leaves some out. The repertoire holds more than 60,000 clones, 84% seen once, with 4.4% in the top ten. The TCR sequence derives from an adult with an advanced solid tumor such as melanoma, head and neck, liver or kidney cancer. Material: CD4+ or CD8+ T cells sorted from blood, obtained in a trial of the OX40 agonist ivuxolimab. The chain has TRBV29-1 and TRBJ2-5, with 12 bases identical to TRBD1. The CDR3 DNA sequence: TGCAGCGTTGAAAGGGACAGGGGGCGTTCGGAGACCCAGTACTTC. This sequence encodes CSVERDRGRSETQYF.